This T cell receptor (beta chain) was observed in a study of T cells in Graves' hyperthyroidism and ophthalmopathy. Authors of the study amplified TCR beta CDR3 regions from RNA transcripts. HTBI primers were employed in a first-round RT-PCR of the TCR CDR3. TCRdb analysed the multiplex PCR reads with MiXCR anew, one entry per CDR3 protein. Among around 690,000 distinct CDR3 sequences listed, around 15% were seen once. J was trimmed by 2 bases and V by 6 bases; bases with no gene match: 4. In germline, CDR1 is LNHDA, CDR2 SQIVND (reference sequence). The CDR3 sequence is 14 residues long. PBMCs were collected from a roughly 10 ml volume of fresh peripheral blood. This clonotype has a count of ten or more.

The clonotype originates from a man aged 50 to 60 with Graves' hyperthyroidism. The gene calls are TRBV19 and TRBJ2-7, with 10 bases identical to TRBD2. The sample taken for sequencing was blood. The CDR3 region is CASSRGLAAYEQYF. CDR3 DNA: TGTGCCAGTAGCCGTGGACTAGCGGCCTACGAGCAGTACTTC.